These T cell receptor beta chains were read from a single sample in a study of cytomegalovirus exposure and HLA in healthy donors. Some clones are missing from TCRdb's copy, which holds only in-frame ones; the method was immunoSEQ multiplex PCR. The data show 120,000 or so clones, about 68% seen once. Material for sequencing was PBMCs. The source is a man aged 35-49 years in good health and CMV-seropositive. CDR3s include the opening cysteine and the closing phenylalanine or tryptophan. D genes are given only for firm matches. Not every row has a clone size; where given, it reads once, few, many or a size class.

d_gene	v_gene	abundance	j_gene	CDR3aa	CDR3nt
TRBD2	TRBV9	-	TRBJ2-1	CASSAIAGLYNEQFF	TGTGCCAGCAGCGCAATAGCGGGTCTTTACAATGAGCAGTTCTTC
-	TRBV2	-	TRBJ1-5	CASSEVRNQPQHF	TGTGCCAGCAGTGAGGTCAGGAATCAGCCCCAGCATTTT
-	TRBV29-1	-	TRBJ2-2	CSVAGLAGELFF	TGCAGCGTGGCAGGGTTAGCCGGGGAGCTGTTTTTT
-	TRBV21-1	-	TRBJ2-7	CASSKVGQILYEQYF	TGTGCCAGCAGCAAAGTGGGACAGATCCTCTACGAGCAGTACTTC
TRBD1	TRBV11-3	-	TRBJ2-7	CASSLDPGGEQYF	TGTGCCAGCAGCTTAGATCCAGGGGGCGAGCAGTACTTC
-	TRBV6-1	few	TRBJ2-3	CASSEAGGADTQYF	TGTGCCAGCAGTGAAGCGGGCGGGGCAGATACGCAGTATTTT
TRBD2	TRBV28	-	TRBJ2-7	CASRPGTGGLAGVYEQYF	TGTGCCAGCAGACCCGGGACAGGCGGACTAGCGGGAGTCTACGAGCAGTACTTC
TRBD2	TRBV9	few	TRBJ2-7	CASSVGTSGSKKQYF	TGTGCCAGCAGCGTAGGGACTAGCGGGAGTAAAAAGCAGTACTTC
TRBD2	TRBV7-9	-	TRBJ2-2	CASSLPTRTSGRTGELFF	TGTGCCAGCAGCCTTCCCACCCGGACTAGCGGGAGGACCGGGGAGCTGTTTTTT
-	TRBV20-1	-	TRBJ1-2	CSARGGRGYTF	TGCAGTGCTAGAGGGGGCAGGGGCTACACCTTC
TRBD1	TRBV9	-	TRBJ1-1	CASSVSLGQGEAFF	TGTGCCAGCAGCGTATCCCTAGGACAGGGTGAAGCTTTCTTT
-	TRBV18	-	TRBJ2-2	CASSPGTNTGELFF	TGTGCCAGCTCACCCGGGACTAACACCGGGGAGCTGTTTTTT
-	TRBV18	-	TRBJ1-1	CASSLSPDTEAFF	TGTGCCAGCTCACTTTCTCCAGACACTGAAGCTTTCTTT
TRBD1	TRBV5-1	-	TRBJ1-2	CASSLTGQGGDGYTF	TGCGCCAGCAGCTTGACCGGACAGGGTGGGGATGGCTACACCTTC
-	TRBV2	-	TRBJ1-5	CASTREDSNQPQHF	TGTGCCAGCACCCGGGAGGACAGCAATCAGCCCCAGCATTTT
-	TRBV28	few	TRBJ2-4	CASSLTRRTAKNIQYF	TGTGCCAGCAGTTTGACTAGGAGAACAGCCAAAAACATTCAGTACTTC
-	TRBV13	few	TRBJ1-1	CASSPWALSSTEAFF	TGTGCCAGCAGCCCCTGGGCCTTATCGAGCACTGAAGCTTTCTTT
-	TRBV7-2	-	TRBJ1-5	CASSLDPGTPSNQPQHF	TGTGCCAGCAGCTTAGACCCCGGGACACCTAGCAATCAGCCCCAGCATTTT
-	TRBV5-4	-	TRBJ1-3	CASSRDTGQGNTIYF	TGTGCCAGCAGCCGGGATACAGGGCAGGGAAACACCATATATTTT
TRBD1	TRBV29-1	-	TRBJ1-1	CSVRGSTEAFF	TGCAGCGTCAGGGGGAGCACTGAAGCTTTCTTT
TRBD2	TRBV5-5	-	TRBJ2-1	CASSSREGGYNEQFF	TGTGCCAGCAGCTCCCGGGAGGGGGGCTACAATGAGCAGTTCTTC
TRBD1	TRBV27	-	TRBJ2-7	CASSITGTELYEQYF	TGTGCCAGCAGTATCACCGGGACAGAGCTTTACGAGCAGTACTTC
TRBD1	TRBV6-5	once	TRBJ2-3	CASRSRDRGTDTQYF	TGTGCCAGCAGGAGCCGGGACAGGGGGACGGATACGCAGTATTTT
TRBD2	TRBV30	few	TRBJ2-1	CAWELAGVQFF	TGTGCCTGGGAATTAGCGGGGGTCCAATTCTTC
-	TRBV28	-	TRBJ2-7	CASSLFSGSYEQYF	TGTGCCAGCAGTTTATTCTCGGGGTCCTACGAGCAGTACTTC
-	TRBV5-5	few	TRBJ1-3	CASSLAIQGSAGNTIYF	TGTGCCAGCAGCTTGGCAATCCAGGGGTCGGCTGGAAACACCATATATTTT